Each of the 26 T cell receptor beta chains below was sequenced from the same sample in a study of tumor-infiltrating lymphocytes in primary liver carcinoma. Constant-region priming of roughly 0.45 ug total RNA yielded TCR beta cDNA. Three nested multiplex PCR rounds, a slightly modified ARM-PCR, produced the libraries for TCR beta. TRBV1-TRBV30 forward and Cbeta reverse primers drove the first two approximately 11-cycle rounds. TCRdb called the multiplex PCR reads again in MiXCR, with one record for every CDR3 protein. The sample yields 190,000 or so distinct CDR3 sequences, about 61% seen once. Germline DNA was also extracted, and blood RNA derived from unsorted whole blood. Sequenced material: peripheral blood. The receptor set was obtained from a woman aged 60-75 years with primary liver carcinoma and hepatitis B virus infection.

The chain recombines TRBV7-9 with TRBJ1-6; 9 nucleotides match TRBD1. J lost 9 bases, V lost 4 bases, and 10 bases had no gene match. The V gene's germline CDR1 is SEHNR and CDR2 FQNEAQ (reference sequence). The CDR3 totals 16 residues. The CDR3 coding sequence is TGTGCCAGCAGCTCCCCTGGGACAGGGAGTAGTTCACCCCTCCACTTT. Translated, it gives CASSSPGTGSSSPLHF. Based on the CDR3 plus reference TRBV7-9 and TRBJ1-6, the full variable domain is DTGVSQNPRHKITKRGQNVTFRCDPISEHNRLYWYRQTLGQGPEFLTYFQNEAQLEKSRLLSDRFSAERPKGSFSTLEIQRTEQGDSAMYLCASSSPGTGSSSPLHFGNGTRLTVT.

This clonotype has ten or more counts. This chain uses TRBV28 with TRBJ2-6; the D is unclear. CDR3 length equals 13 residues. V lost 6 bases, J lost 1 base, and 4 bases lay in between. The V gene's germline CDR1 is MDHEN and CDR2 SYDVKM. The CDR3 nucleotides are TGTGCCAGCAGAAGGTCTGGGGCCAACGTCCTGACTTTC. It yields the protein CASRRSGANVLTF.

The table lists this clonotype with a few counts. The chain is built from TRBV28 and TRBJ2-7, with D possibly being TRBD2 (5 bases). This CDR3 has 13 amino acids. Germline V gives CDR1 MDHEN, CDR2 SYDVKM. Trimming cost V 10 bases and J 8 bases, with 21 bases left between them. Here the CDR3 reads CANTQSPREKQYF. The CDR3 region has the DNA TGTGCCAACACCCAGTCCCCCCGGGAAAAGCAGTACTTC.

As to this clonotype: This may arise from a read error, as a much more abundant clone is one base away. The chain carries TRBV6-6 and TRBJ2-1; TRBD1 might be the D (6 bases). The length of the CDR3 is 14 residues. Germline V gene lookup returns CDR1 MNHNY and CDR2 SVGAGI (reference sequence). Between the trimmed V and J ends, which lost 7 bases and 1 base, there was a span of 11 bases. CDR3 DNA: TGTGCCAGCACGTGGACAGCGTCCTACAATGAGCAGTTCTTC. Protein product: CASTWTASYNEQFF.

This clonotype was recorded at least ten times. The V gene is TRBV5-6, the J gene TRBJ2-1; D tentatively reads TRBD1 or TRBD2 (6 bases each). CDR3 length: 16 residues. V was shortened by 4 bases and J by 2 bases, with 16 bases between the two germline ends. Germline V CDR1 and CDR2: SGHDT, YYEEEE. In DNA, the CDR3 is TGTGCCAGCAGCCGTCGGGGGCAGGCCACCTACAATGAGCAGTTCTTC. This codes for CASSRRGQATYNEQFF. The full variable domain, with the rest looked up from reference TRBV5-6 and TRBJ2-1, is DAGVTQSPTHLIKTRGQQVTLRCSPKSGHDTVSWYQQALGQGPQFIFQYYEEEERQRGNFPDRFSGHQFPNYSSELNVNALLLGDSALYLCASSRRGQATYNEQFFGPGTRLTVL.

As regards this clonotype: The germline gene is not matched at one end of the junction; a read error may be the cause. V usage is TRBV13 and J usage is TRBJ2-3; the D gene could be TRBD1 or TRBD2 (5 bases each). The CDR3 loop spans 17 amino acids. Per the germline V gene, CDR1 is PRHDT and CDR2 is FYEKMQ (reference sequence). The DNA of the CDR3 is TGTGTCAGCAGCGCCGAACGGGACGCTACTAGCACAGATACGCAGTATTTT. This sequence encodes CVSSAERDATSTDTQYF.

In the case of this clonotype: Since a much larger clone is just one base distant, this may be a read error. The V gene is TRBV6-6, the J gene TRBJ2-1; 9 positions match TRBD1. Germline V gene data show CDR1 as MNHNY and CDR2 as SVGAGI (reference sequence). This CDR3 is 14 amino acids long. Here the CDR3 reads CASSTGGAYNGQFF. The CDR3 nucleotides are TGTGCCAGCAGCACAGGGGGCGCCTACAATGGGCAGTTCTTC.

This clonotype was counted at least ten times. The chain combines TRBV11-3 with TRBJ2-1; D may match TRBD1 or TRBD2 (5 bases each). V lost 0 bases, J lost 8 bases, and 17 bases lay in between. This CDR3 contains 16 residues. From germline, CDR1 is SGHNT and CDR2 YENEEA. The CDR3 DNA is TGTGCCAGCAGCTTAGATTCGGGGCTAGGGATCCATGAGCAGTTCTTC. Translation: CASSLDSGLGIHEQFF.

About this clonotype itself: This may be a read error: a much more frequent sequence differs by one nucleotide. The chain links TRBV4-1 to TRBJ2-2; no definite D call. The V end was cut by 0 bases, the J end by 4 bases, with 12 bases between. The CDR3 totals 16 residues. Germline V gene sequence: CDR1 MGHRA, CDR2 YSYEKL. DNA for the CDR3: TGCGCCAGCAGCCAAGATAGGTCTCATGTCACCGGGGAGCTGTTTTTT. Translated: CASSQDRSHVTGELFF.

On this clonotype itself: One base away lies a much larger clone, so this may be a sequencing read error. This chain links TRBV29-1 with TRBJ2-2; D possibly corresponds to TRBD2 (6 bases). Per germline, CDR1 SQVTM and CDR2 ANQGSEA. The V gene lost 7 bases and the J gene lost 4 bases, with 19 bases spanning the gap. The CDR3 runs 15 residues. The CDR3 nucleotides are TGCAGCGCTGGGGGAGGCAGGAGGGGCACCGGGGAGCTGTTTTTT. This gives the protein CSAGGGRRGTGELFF.

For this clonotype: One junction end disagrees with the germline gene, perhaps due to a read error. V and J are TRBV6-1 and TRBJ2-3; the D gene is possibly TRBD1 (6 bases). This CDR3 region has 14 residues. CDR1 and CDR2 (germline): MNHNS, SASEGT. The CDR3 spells CTSSGTGLADTQYF. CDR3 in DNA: TGTACCAGCAGTGGAACAGGGCTCGCAGATACGCAGTATTTT.

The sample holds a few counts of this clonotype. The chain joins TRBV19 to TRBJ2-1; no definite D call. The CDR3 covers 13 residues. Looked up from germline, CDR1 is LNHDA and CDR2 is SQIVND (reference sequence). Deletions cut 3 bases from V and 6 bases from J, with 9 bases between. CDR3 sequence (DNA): TGTGCCAGTAGTATTCGGGCCCGCAATGAGCAGTTCTTC. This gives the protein CASSIRARNEQFF.

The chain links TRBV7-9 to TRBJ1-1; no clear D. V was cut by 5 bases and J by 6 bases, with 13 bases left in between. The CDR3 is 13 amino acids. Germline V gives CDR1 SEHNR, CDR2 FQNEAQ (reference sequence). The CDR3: CASSPPGSAEAFF. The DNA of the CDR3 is TGTGCCAGCAGCCCCCCGGGGTCTGCTGAAGCTTTCTTT.

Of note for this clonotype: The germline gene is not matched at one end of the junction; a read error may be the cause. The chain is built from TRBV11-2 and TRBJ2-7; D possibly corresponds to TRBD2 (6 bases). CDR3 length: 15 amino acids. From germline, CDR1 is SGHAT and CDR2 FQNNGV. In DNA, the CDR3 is TGTGCCAGCGGCTTATTGACGGGAGTGATCTACAAGCAGTATTTC. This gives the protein CASGLLTGVIYKQYF.

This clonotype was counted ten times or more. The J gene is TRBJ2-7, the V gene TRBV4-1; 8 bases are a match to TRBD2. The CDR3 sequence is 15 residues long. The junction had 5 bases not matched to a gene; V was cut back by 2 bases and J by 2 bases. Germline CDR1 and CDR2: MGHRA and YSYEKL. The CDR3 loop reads CASSQLIAGTYEQYF. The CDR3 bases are TGCGCCAGCAGCCAATTAATAGCGGGAACCTACGAGCAGTACTTC.

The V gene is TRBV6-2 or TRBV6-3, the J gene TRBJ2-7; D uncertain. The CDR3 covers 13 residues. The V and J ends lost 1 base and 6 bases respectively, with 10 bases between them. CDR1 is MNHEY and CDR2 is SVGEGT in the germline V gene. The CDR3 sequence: CASSYFPAGEQYF. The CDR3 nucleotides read TGTGCCAGCAGTTACTTTCCAGCTGGCGAGCAGTACTTC.

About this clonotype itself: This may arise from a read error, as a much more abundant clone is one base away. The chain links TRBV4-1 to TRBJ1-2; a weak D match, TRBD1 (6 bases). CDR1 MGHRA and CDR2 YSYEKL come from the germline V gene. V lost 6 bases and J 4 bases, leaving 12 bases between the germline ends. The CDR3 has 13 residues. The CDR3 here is CASRDGTSYGYTF. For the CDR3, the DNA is TGCGCCAGCAGAGACGGGACAAGCTATGGCTACACCTTC.

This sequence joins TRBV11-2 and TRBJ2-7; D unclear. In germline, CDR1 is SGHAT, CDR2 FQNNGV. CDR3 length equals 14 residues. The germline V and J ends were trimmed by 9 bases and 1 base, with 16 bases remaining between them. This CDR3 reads CASSHMADSYEQYF. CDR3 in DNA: TGTGCCAGTAGCCACATGGCGGATTCCTACGAGCAGTACTTC.

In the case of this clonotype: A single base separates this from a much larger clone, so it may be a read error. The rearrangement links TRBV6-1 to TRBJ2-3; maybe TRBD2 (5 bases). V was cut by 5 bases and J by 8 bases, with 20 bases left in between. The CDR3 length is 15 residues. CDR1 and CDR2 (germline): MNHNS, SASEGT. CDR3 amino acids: CASSKLSGSGGTQYF. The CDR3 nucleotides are TGTGCCAGCAGTAAGTTAAGCGGTTCGGGTGGTACGCAGTATTTT.

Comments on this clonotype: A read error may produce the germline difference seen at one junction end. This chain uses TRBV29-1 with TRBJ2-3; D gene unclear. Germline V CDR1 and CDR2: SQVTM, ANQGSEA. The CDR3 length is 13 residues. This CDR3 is CSGNWSATDTHYF. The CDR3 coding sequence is TGCAGCGGTAACTGGAGTGCCACAGATACGCATTATTTT.

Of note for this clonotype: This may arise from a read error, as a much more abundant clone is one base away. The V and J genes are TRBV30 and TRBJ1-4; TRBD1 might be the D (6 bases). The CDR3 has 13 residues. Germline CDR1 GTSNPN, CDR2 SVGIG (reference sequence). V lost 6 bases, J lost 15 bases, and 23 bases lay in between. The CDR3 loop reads CACTETYLGQLFF. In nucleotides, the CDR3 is TGTGCCTGTACTGAAACTTACCTGGGACAATTGTTTTTT.

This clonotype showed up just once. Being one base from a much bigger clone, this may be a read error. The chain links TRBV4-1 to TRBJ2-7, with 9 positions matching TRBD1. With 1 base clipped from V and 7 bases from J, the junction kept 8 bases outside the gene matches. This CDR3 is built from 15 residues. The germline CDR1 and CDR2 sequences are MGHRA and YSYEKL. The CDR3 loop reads CASSQVRTGVDEQYF. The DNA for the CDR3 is TGCGCCAGCAGCCAAGTACGGACAGGGGTTGATGAGCAGTACTTC.

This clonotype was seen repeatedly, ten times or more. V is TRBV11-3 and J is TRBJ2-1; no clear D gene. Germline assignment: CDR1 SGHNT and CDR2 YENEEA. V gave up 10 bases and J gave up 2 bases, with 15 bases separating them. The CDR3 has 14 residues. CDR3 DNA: TGTGCCATCTCGGATGAGGTCACCTACAATGAGCAGTTCTTC. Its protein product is CAISDEVTYNEQFF.

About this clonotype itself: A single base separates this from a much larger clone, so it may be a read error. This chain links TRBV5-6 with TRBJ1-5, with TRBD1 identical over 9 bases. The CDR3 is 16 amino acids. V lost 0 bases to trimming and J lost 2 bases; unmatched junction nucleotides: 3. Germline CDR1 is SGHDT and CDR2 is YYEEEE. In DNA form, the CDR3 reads TGTGCCAGCAGCTTGGCCAGGGACAGGGGCAATCAGCCCCAGCATTTT. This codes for CASSLARDRGNQPQHF.

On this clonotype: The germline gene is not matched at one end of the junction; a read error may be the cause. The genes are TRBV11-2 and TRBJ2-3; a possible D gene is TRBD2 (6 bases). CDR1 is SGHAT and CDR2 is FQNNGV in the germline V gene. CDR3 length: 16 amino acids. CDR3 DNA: TGTGCCAGCAGCGCCGGGACTGTCGCTCTAACAGAAACGCAGTATTTT. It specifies CASSAGTVALTETQYF.

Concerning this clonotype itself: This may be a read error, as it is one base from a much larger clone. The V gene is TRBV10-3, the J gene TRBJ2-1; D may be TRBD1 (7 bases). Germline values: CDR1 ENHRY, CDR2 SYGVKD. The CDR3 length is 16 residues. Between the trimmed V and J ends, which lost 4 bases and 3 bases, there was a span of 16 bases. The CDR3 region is CAISVSAGGNYNEQFF. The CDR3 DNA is TGTGCCATCAGTGTGTCTGCAGGGGGGAACTACAATGAGCAGTTCTTC.